This T cell receptor beta chain was sequenced in a study of blood T cell repertoires in COVID-19 (dated by TCRdb to between 2020 and 2021). About the investigation overall: Samples from collaborators originated in the United States, Italy and Spain and spanned both the acute and convalescent phases of COVID-19. The prospective study material was composed of cDNA or gDNA derived from T cells, B-cell-depleted T cells, or PBMCs. Subjects who had been exposed to COVID-19, were actively infected with it, or had recovered from it provided the deeply sampled blood TCRbeta repertoires that made up the dataset. The repertoires were released in a freely available public database intended as a resource for research on the immune response to SARS-CoV-2. Samples were obtained from the ongoing ImmuneRACE study (first 160 participants) and from over a thousand subjects provided by 6 global collaborators. A de-identified subject ID, COVID-19 status, age in years and sex were almost always included in the sample metadata. HLA class I and class II types, where available, came from metadata supplied by the sample provider rather than from assay-based typing. What the study reported, not specific to this receptor: How much clinical and demographic metadata was included differed by source and by participant, and the metadata was provided uncurated.

Participants in the prospective study were aged roughly 18 to 100 years, lived in about two dozen United States geographic areas, and enrolled through a virtual design. Cohort assignment in the prospective study relied on participant-reported clinical history from a screening survey and a study questionnaire. Recovered participants in ImmuneRACE Cohort 3 were defined by two consecutive negative NP/OP PCR tests, clearance by a healthcare professional, or resolution of symptoms. Mobile phlebotomists in the prospective study collected whole blood, serum and a nasopharyngeal or oropharyngeal swab from every participant. Participants in the prospective study had the option to provide additional blood draws and questionnaires over an approximately 2-month period. Before DNA extraction, prospective study blood samples were shipped either frozen or at room temperature. In the case of this clone: The clone's antigen remains unknown. No base quality information exists; no much larger clone differs at one position.

The germline V gene gives CDR1 as MGHRA and CDR2 as YSYEKL. Including cysteine and phenylalanine, the CDR3 has 15 amino acids. Solely the CDR3 DNA is kept, with 45 bases framed from the first base. V is cut by 1 base and J by 5 bases, and the space between the germline ends is 12 bases. The immunoSEQ Assay, a bias-controlled multiplex PCR, was used to amplify TCRbeta CDR3 regions from genomic DNA. In the paper's pipeline: Within the assay, amplification of reference gene primers was used to estimate how many nucleated cells each sample contained. To quantify the absolute abundance of each unique TCRbeta CDR3 rearrangement, sequence reads were collapsed and filtered. Productive Simpson clonality was computed per sample as the square root of Simpson's diversity index over productive rearrangements. In its TCRdb copy, this immuneACCESS table keeps in-frame sequences only and misses some clones. Where compared with another copy, unresolved V genes explain less than half of these, and the others have no known cause. V and J calls and clone size are as listed in that table; D and trimming were resolved from the DNA. Across this sample there are roughly 330,000 clones, with about 89% seen only once. About 5.2% of the sample comes from the top ten.

This sequence uses TRBV4-1 and TRBJ1-5; confidence is insufficient to name the D gene. This receptor was obtained from a young woman who had recovered from COVID-19. Sequencing input: PBMCs or T cells enriched from blood (not recorded which). The sequence in DNA is TGCGCCAGCAGCCAAGTCGGCGGGCTCGATCAGCCCCAGCATTTT. Its protein is CASSQVGGLDQPQHF.